This T cell receptor (beta chain) is from a study of blood T cell repertoires in COVID-19. Background on the study: Acute and convalescent COVID-19 samples came from the United States, Italy and Spain. From T cells, B-cell-depleted T cells, or PBMCs came the material, which was cDNA or gDNA.

J gave up 2 bases and V 4 bases, and 7 bases lay outside the gene matches. Per germline, CDR1 SGDLS and CDR2 YYNGEE. CDR3 size: 15 residues. The protocol was immunoSEQ multiplex PCR, while the TCRdb copy is restricted to in-frame clones and leaves out a portion. This sample has more than 150,000 clones, with 75% to 85% found just once. This clonotype was sampled from a woman aged 50 to 60 with acute or convalescent COVID-19. Sequencing used peripheral blood. The chain couples TRBV9 to TRBJ2-3, with TRBD1 matching over 7 bases. The CDR3 reads CASSYTGANTDTQYF. The CDR3 nucleotides are TGTGCCAGCAGCTATACAGGGGCCAACACAGATACGCAGTATTTT. Full variable domain (outside the CDR3, taken from reference TRBV9 and TRBJ2-3): DSGVTQTPKHLITATGQRVTLRCSPRSGDLSVYWYQQSLDQGLQFLIQYYNGEERAKGNILERFSAQQFPDLHSELNLSSLELGDSALYFCASSYTGANTDTQYFGPGTRLTVL.